This TCR beta chain was recorded in a study of technical replicates of blood from a handful of donors. TCRdb's table, derived via immunoSEQ multiplex PCR, lists solely in-frame clones and lacks some. The data contain tens of thousands of clones, more than 90% of them singletons. Germline V gene sequence: CDR1 SQVTM, CDR2 ANQGSEA. This CDR3 is built from 15 residues. Trimming cost V 5 bases and J 6 bases; bases outside gene matches: 10. The sequencing sample was made of T cells isolated from PBMCs. The TCR sequence derives from a human donor in good health. Some clones in this sample may be carry-over from other donors' samples. The rearrangement joins TRBV29-1 to TRBJ2-1, with TRBD2 identical over 10 bases. CDR3 in DNA: TGCAGCGTTTTATTCGGGCTAGCGGGAGCCAATGAGCAGTTCTTC. It specifies CSVLFGLAGANEQFF.